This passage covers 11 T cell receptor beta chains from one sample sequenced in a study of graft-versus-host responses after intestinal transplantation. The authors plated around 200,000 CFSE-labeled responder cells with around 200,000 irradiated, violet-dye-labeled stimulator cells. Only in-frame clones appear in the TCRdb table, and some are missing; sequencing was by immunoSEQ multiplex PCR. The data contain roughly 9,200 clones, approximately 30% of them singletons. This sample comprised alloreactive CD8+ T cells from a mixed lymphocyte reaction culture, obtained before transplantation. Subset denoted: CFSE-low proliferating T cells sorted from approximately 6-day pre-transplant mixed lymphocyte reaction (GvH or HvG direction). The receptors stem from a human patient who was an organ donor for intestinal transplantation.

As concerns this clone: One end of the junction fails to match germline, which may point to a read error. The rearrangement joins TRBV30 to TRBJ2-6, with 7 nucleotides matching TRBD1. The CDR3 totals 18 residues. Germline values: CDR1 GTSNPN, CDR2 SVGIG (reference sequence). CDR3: CAWRGLEKGASGVNVLTF. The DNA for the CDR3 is TGTGCCTGGAGGGGGCTTGAGAAGGGGGCAAGTGGGGTCAACGTCCTGACTTTC.

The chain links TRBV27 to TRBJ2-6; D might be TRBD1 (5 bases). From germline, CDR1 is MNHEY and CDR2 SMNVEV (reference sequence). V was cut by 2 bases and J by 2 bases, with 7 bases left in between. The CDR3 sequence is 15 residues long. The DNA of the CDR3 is TGTGCCAGCAGTTTAATGGGGCCTGGGGCCAACGTCCTGACTTTC. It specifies CASSLMGPGANVLTF.

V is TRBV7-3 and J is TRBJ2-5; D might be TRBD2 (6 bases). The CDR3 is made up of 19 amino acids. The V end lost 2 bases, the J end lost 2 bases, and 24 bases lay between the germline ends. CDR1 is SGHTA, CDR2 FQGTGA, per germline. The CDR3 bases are TGTGCCAGCAGCTTACCGGACGTCGAGCTAGCGACACATCAAGAGACCCAGTACTTC. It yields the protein CASSLPDVELATHQETQYF.

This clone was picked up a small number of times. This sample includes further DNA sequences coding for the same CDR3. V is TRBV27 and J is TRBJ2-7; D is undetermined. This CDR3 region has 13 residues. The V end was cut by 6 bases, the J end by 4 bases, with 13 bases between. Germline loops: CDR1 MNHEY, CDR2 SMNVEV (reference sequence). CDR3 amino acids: CASRLETAYEQYF. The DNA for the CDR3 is TGTGCCAGCAGGCTAGAGACGGCATACGAGCAGTACTTC.

Written as DNA, the CDR3 is TGTGCCAGTAACGCGGGGGTCTCCTACAATGAGCAGTTCTTC. This encodes CASNAGVSYNEQFF. The J gene is TRBJ2-1, the V gene TRBV19, with 7 positions matching TRBD2. With 7 bases clipped from V and 0 bases from J, the junction kept 3 bases outside the gene matches. Germline lookup yields CDR1 LNHDA and CDR2 SQIVND (reference sequence). This CDR3 is 14 amino acids long.

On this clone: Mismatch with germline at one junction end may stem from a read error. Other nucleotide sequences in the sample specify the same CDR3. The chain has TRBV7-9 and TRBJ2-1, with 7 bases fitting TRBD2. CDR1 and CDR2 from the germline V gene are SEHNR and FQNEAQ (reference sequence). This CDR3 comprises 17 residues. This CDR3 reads CASSLERAGAGYNEQFF. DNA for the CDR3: TGTGCCAGCAGTTTAGAGCGTGCGGGAGCGGGCTACAATGAGCAGTTCTTC.

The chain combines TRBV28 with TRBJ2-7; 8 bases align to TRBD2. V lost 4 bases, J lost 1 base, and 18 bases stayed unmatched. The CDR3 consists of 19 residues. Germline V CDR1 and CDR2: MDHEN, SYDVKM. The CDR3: CASSWVVTSTSGLSYEQYF. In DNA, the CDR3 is TGTGCCAGCAGTTGGGTCGTTACCTCAACTAGCGGACTTTCCTACGAGCAGTACTTC.

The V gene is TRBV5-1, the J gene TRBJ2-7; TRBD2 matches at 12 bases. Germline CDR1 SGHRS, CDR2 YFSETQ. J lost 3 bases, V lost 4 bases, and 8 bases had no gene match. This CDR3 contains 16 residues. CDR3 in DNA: TGCGCCAGCAGCCCCGGGACTAGCGGGTTCTTCTACGAGCAGTACTTC. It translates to CASSPGTSGFFYEQYF.

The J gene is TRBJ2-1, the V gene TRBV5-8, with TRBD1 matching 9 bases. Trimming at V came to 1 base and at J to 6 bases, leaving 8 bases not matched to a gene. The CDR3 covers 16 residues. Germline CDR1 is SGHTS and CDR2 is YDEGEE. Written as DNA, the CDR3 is TGTGCCAGCAGCTTGTTGGGGACAGGGATCCCCAATGAGCAGTTCTTC. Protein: CASSLLGTGIPNEQFF.

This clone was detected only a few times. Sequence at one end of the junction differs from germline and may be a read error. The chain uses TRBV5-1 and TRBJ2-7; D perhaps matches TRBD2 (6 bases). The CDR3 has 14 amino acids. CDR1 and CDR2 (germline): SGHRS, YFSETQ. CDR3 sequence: CASSWGLGSYEQYF. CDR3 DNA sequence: TGTGCCAGCAGCTGGGGACTGGGGTCCTACGAGCAGTACTTC.

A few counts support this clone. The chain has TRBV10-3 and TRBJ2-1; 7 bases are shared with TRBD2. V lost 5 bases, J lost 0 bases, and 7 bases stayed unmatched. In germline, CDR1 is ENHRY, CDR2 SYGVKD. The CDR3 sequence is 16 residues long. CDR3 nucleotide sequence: TGTGCCATCAGTCAGGGAGGGTCTAGCTCCTACAATGAGCAGTTCTTC. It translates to CAISQGGSSSYNEQFF.